One sample yielded the 18 T cell receptor beta chains listed below, sequenced in a study of beta chain features in type 1 diabetes. The study's findings and limits: Shortening of TCRB CDR3s, moderate but significant, appeared in all four CD4+ subsets of Type 1 diabetes patients.

These receptors' antigens are unknown. The study reverse transcribed the entire isolated RNA, so it sequenced expressed TCRB transcripts. Using immunoSEQ multiplex PCR, the repertoire was profiled, and TCRdb retains in-frame clones only, with some absent. The sample includes around 150,000 clones, 7.5% to 9.5% of them seen just once. Source material: central memory CD4+ T cells from blood. Source of these receptors: a woman aged 18-29 years with type 1 diabetes.

V is TRBV6-1 and J is TRBJ2-3; no clear D. The CDR3 runs 14 residues. Trimming shortened V by 6 bases and J by 2 bases, and 12 bases separated the two germline ends. Germline V CDR1 and CDR2: MNHNS, SASEGT. As DNA, the CDR3 is TGTGCCAGCAGCCCGCGGCCGCACACAGATACGCAGTATTTT. This translates into CASSPRPHTDTQYF.

The chain carries TRBV6-6 and TRBJ2-1; 8 bases are shared with TRBD2. CDR1 is MNHNY and CDR2 is SVGAGI in the germline V gene (reference sequence). The junction had 3 bases not matched to a gene; V was cut back by 2 bases and J by 0 bases. The CDR3 covers 16 residues. The CDR3 sequence is CASSYSGSPSYNEQFF. CDR3 in DNA: TGTGCCAGCAGTTACAGCGGGAGCCCCTCCTACAATGAGCAGTTCTTC.

The table lists this clone with many counts. The V and J genes are TRBV23-1 and TRBJ2-1, with 7 bases identical to TRBD1. TRBV23-1 is reported as an ORF; its role is uncertain. The CDR3 spans 15 residues. V was clipped by 8 bases and J by 4 bases; unmatched bases: 11. The CDR3 here is CASPPGLRGYNEQFF. DNA of the CDR3: TGCGCCAGCCCACCAGGACTCAGGGGGTACAATGAGCAGTTCTTC.

The V gene is TRBV6-1, the J gene TRBJ2-3; unclear D gene. The V and J ends lost 7 bases and 2 bases respectively, with 16 bases between them. This CDR3 comprises 15 residues. Germline lookup yields CDR1 MNHNS and CDR2 SASEGT. CDR3 bases: TGTGCCAGCACCCGCCGGAGTGAACTCACAGATACGCAGTATTTT. Encoded protein: CASTRRSELTDTQYF.

As for this clone: This specimen includes other DNA sequences encoding the same CDR3. This rearrangement joins TRBV18 to TRBJ2-7, with D possibly TRBD1 on 6 matching bases. This CDR3 region has 13 residues. Germline CDR1 and CDR2: KGHSH and LQKENI. V was trimmed by 6 bases and J by 4 bases, leaving 13 bases between them. In nucleotides, the CDR3 is TGTGCCAGCTCGTCGGGGACATCTTACGAGCAGTACTTC. It is translated as CASSSGTSYEQYF.

The CDR3 DNA reads TGCGCCAGCAGCCAAGATCTGTTACGGACTAGCGGGCGGAATGAGCAGTTCTTC. Amino acids: CASSQDLLRTSGRNEQFF. The chain combines TRBV4-3 with TRBJ2-1; 11 bases are a match to TRBD2. The CDR3 is 18 amino acids. Losses at the gene ends were 0 bases for V and 7 bases for J; bases not matched to a gene: 11. CDR1 and CDR2 (germline): LGHNA, YSLEER.

This clone came up a few times. This chain uses TRBV28 with TRBJ1-1, with D perhaps TRBD1 (6 bases). V lost 5 bases and J lost 0, with 10 bases in between. This CDR3 region has 14 residues. CDR1 and CDR2 (germline): MDHEN, SYDVKM. The DNA for the CDR3 is TGTGCCAGCAGTCCAGGGGATATGAACACTGAAGCTTTCTTT. Translated: CASSPGDMNTEAFF.

The CDR3 DNA sequence: TGTGCCAGCAGCTTGGCCTATGGCTACACCTTC. This codes for CASSLAYGYTF. This chain uses TRBV7-9 with TRBJ1-2; D remains ambiguous. Germline assignment: CDR1 SEHNR and CDR2 FQNEAQ (reference sequence). CDR3 size: 11 residues. The V and J ends lost 3 bases and 4 bases respectively, with 3 bases between them.

This chain joins TRBV7-2 and TRBJ1-4; D possibly corresponds to TRBD1 (6 bases). The germline gives CDR1 SGHTA, CDR2 FQGNSA. The CDR3 runs to 17 residues. V was pared by 5 bases and J by 3 bases, with 19 bases between. The CDR3 sequence: CASSNRWGQGSNEKLFF. In nucleotides, the CDR3 is TGTGCCAGCAGCAATCGTTGGGGGCAGGGGTCTAATGAAAAACTGTTTTTT.

This clone turned up a few times. The chain has TRBV19 and TRBJ2-5; no firm D call. Per the germline V gene, CDR1 is LNHDA and CDR2 is SQIVND (reference sequence). CDR3 size: 13 residues. V lost 2 bases and J 1 base, leaving 5 bases between the germline ends. The CDR3 sequence is CASSIILQETQYF. The CDR3 DNA reads as TGTGCCAGTAGTATAATCCTCCAAGAGACCCAGTACTTC.

The chain recombines TRBV5-1 with TRBJ2-6; 9 nucleotides agree with TRBD2. This CDR3 is built from 18 residues. Trimming cost V 4 bases and J 0 bases; bases outside gene matches: 8. Per germline, CDR1 SGHRS and CDR2 YFSETQ. DNA for the CDR3: TGCGCCAGCAGCCTGCACCTAGCGGGGCCCTCTGGGGCCAACGTCCTGACTTTC. Residues: CASSLHLAGPSGANVLTF.

This clone came up a few times. The J gene is TRBJ1-3, the V gene TRBV7-9, with D hard to call. Per the germline V gene, CDR1 is SEHNR and CDR2 is FQNEAQ (reference sequence). This CDR3 region has 13 residues. Trimming cost V 4 bases and J 2 bases, with 6 bases left between them. CDR3 protein: CASSSLAGNTIYF. The CDR3 region has the DNA TGTGCCAGCAGCTCCCTTGCTGGAAACACCATATATTTT. The full variable domain, in which reference TRBV7-9 and TRBJ1-3 provide the parts outside the CDR3, is DTGVSQNPRHKITKRGQNVTFRCDPISEHNRLYWYRQTLGQGPEFLTYFQNEAQLEKSRLLSDRFSAERPKGSFSTLEIQRTEQGDSAMYLCASSSLAGNTIYFGEGSWLTVV.

The V call is TRBV18, the J call TRBJ2-1; D is ambiguous. This CDR3 region has 11 residues. Germline V gene sequence: CDR1 KGHSH, CDR2 LQKENI. Between the trimmed V and J ends, which lost 4 bases and 8 bases, there was a span of 6 bases. The CDR3 loop reads CASSLADEQFF. CDR3 nucleotides: TGTGCCAGCTCACTAGCCGATGAGCAGTTCTTC.

This clone was seen a few times. One end of the junction varies from germline; a read error may be responsible. The chain links TRBV20-1 to TRBJ2-5, with TRBD2 identical over 12 bases. The CDR3 extends over 11 amino acids. Looked up from germline, CDR1 is DFQATT and CDR2 is SNEGSKA (reference sequence). CDR3 loop: CSGTSGTQYHF. In nucleotides, the CDR3 is TGCAGTGGGACTAGCGGGACCCAATACCACTTC.

This clone has just a few counts. V usage is TRBV5-1 and J usage is TRBJ2-5, with 11 bases matching TRBD2. CDR1 SGHRS and CDR2 YFSETQ come from the germline V gene. The CDR3 length is 16 residues. J gave up 1 base and V 3 bases, and 5 bases lay outside the gene matches. The CDR3 spells CASSSLLAGGQETQYF. The CDR3 DNA is TGCGCCAGCAGCTCCCTTCTAGCGGGAGGCCAAGAGACCCAGTACTTC.

V gene TRBV7-9 combines with J gene TRBJ1-1; the match to TRBD1 covers 8 bases. CDR1 is SEHNR and CDR2 is FQNEAQ in the germline V gene (reference sequence). V gave up 0 bases and J gave up 1 base; unmatched junction bases: 1. This CDR3 has 15 amino acids. For the CDR3, the DNA is TGTGCCAGCAGCTTAGCAGGACAGGGGAACACTGAAGCTTTCTTT. This gives the protein CASSLAGQGNTEAFF.

This clone came up a few times. The rearrangement links TRBV13 to TRBJ1-3; D gene unclear. V dropped 3 bases and J dropped 0 bases, with 6 bases sitting between them. This CDR3 spans 14 amino acids. Germline CDR1 and CDR2: PRHDT and FYEKMQ (reference sequence). The CDR3 DNA reads TGTGCCAGCAGCTTGTGGCTCTCTGGAAACACCATATATTTT. It codes for CASSLWLSGNTIYF.

CDR3 DNA: TGTGCCAGTAGTATACCCAGGACAGGTGGGGCCAACGTCCTGACTTTC. Amino acids: CASSIPRTGGANVLTF. The chain combines TRBV19 with TRBJ2-6; 7 nucleotides line up with TRBD1. The ends lost 2 bases at V and 3 bases at J; junction bases unmatched: 4. CDR1 LNHDA and CDR2 SQIVND come from the germline V gene (reference sequence). The CDR3 spans 16 residues.